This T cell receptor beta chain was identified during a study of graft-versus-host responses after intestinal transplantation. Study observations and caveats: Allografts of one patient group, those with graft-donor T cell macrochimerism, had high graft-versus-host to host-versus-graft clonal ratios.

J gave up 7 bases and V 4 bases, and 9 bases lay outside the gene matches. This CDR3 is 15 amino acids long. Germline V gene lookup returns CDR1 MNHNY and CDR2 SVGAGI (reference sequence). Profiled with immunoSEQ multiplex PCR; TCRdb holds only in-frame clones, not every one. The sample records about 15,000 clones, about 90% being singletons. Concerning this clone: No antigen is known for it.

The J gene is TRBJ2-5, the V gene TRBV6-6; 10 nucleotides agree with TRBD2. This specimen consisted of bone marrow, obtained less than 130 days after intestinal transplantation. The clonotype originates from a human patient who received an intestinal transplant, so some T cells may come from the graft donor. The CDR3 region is CASSFHEREGGTQYF. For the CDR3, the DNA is TGTGCCAGCAGTTTCCATGAGCGGGAGGGGGGGACCCAGTACTTC.